The 31 T cell receptor beta chains below were found in one sample sequenced in a study of CD8 T cells in Susac syndrome. RNA was extracted with the RNeasy kit, and a quantity of roughly 0.5 to 1 ug was reverse transcribed using random hexamers. Using its own MiXCR run on the immunoSEQ multiplex PCR reads, TCRdb lists one record per CDR3 protein. The data hold around 81,000 distinct CDR3 sequences, with about 94% observed a single time. Sequences were obtained from CD8+ T cells from PBMCs. These receptors were taken from a human donor with Susac syndrome.

The rearrangement uses TRBV15 and TRBJ2-2, with 9 bases that match TRBD2. Germline V gene sequence: CDR1 LNHNV, CDR2 YYDKDF (reference sequence). Unmatched junction bases numbered 9, after V lost 4 bases and J lost 3 bases. The CDR3 consists of 17 residues. The CDR3 region is CATSNYLTSGHTGELFF. CDR3 DNA: TGTGCCACCAGCAACTACCTGACTAGCGGACACACCGGGGAGCTGTTTTTT.

This chain links TRBV7-9 with TRBJ2-1; D assignment may be TRBD1 or TRBD2 (5 bases each). The germline gives CDR1 SEHNR, CDR2 FQNEAQ (reference sequence). The CDR3 runs to 15 residues. V was cut by 5 bases and J by 6 bases, with 17 bases left in between. CDR3 coding DNA: TGTGCCAGCAGCGGACCGGGACCTTCTTTCAATGAGCAGTTCTTC. Its protein product is CASSGPGPSFNEQFF.

This chain joins TRBV5-6 and TRBJ2-7; no firm D call. V was pared by 4 bases and J by 6 bases, with 11 bases between. The CDR3 is 12 residues long. Germline V CDR1 and CDR2: SGHDT, YYEEEE. CDR3 residues: CASSLASSEQYF. Written as DNA, the CDR3 is TGTGCCAGCAGCCTTGCAAGCAGCGAGCAGTACTTC.

The chain combines TRBV12-3 or TRBV12-4 with TRBJ2-7; D may be TRBD1 or TRBD2 (6 bases each). The CDR3 runs to 15 residues. Trimming pared 6 bases from V and 5 bases from J, leaving 20 bases between. The CDR3 sequence: CASSLEGSGADEQYF. Written as DNA, the CDR3 is TGTGCCAGCAGCTTGGAGGGGTCAGGGGCGGACGAGCAGTACTTC.

This chain links TRBV12-3 or TRBV12-4 with TRBJ2-6; D may correspond to TRBD1 or TRBD2 (5 bases each). The CDR3 runs to 18 residues. Trimming shortened V by 0 bases and J by 0 bases, and 12 bases separated the two germline ends. The CDR3, as DNA: TGTGCCAGCAGTTTAGCAGGGGACGCAAGCTCTGGGGCCAACGTCCTGACTTTC. Its translation: CASSLAGDASSGANVLTF.

The chain joins TRBV7-6 to TRBJ2-6; unclear D gene. There are 19 residues in the CDR3. The V end was cut by 1 base, the J end by 0 bases, with 16 bases between. In germline, CDR1 is SGHVS, CDR2 FNYEAQ. CDR3 in amino acids: CASSLEGSGPVSGANVLTF. CDR3 bases: TGTGCCAGCAGCTTAGAAGGTTCAGGCCCGGTCTCTGGGGCCAACGTCCTGACTTTC. The full variable domain, with the rest looked up from reference TRBV7-6 and TRBJ2-6, is GAGVSQSPRYKVTKRGQDVALRCDPISGHVSLYWYRQALGQGPEFLTYFNYEAQQDKSGLPNDRFSAERPEGSISTLTIQRTEQRDSAMYRCASSLEGSGPVSGANVLTFGAGSRLTVL.

V and J are TRBV6-6 and TRBJ2-7; 13 nucleotides line up with TRBD2. The CDR3 runs to 16 residues. Trimming removed 5 bases from V and 3 bases from J; junction bases left unmatched: 7. The germline gives CDR1 MNHNY, CDR2 SVGAGI (reference sequence). CDR3 amino acids: CASSDPRTSGSYEQYF. CDR3 DNA: TGTGCCAGCAGTGACCCAAGGACTAGCGGGAGCTACGAGCAGTACTTC.

V usage is TRBV7-2 and J usage is TRBJ2-7; a weak D match, TRBD2 (6 bases). The CDR3 has 16 residues. Trimming removed 5 bases from V and 3 bases from J, with 20 bases in between. Germline V gives CDR1 SGHTA, CDR2 FQGNSA. CDR3 amino acids: CASSPDLPTSYYEQYF. In nucleotides, the CDR3 is TGTGCCAGCAGCCCCGACCTCCCCACTAGCTACTACGAGCAGTACTTC. Complete variable domain (other parts from reference TRBV7-2 and TRBJ2-7): GAGVSQSPSNKVTEKGKDVELRCDPISGHTALYWYRQSLGQGLEFLIYFQGNSAPDKSGLPSDRFSAERTGGSVSTLTIQRTQQEDSAVYLCASSPDLPTSYYEQYFGPGTRLTVT.

The chain employs TRBV29-1 and TRBJ1-2, with D maybe TRBD1 (5 bases). CDR3 length: 15 residues. From germline, CDR1 is SQVTM and CDR2 ANQGSEA. Trimming shortened V by 4 bases and J by 3 bases, and 18 bases separated the two germline ends. The CDR3 loop reads CSVGIPRVPYYGYTF. CDR3 sequence (DNA): TGCAGCGTTGGGATCCCCAGGGTACCGTACTATGGCTACACCTTC.

The chain links TRBV30 to TRBJ2-6, with D unresolved. This CDR3 region has 12 residues. Germline CDR1 and CDR2: GTSNPN and SVGIG (reference sequence). The V end was cut by 5 bases, the J end by 3 bases, with 5 bases between. CDR3 protein: CAWGDGANVLTF. The CDR3 region has the DNA TGTGCCTGGGGTGATGGGGCCAACGTCCTGACTTTC.

The chain has TRBV7-9 and TRBJ1-6; possibly TRBD1 for D (5 bases). Deletions cut 3 bases from V and 7 bases from J, with 10 bases between. This CDR3 contains 14 residues. The V gene's germline CDR1 is SEHNR and CDR2 FQNEAQ (reference sequence). CDR3 sequence: CASSFAGSNSPLHF. CDR3 in DNA: TGTGCCAGCAGCTTCGCAGGGAGCAATTCACCCCTCCACTTT.

This sequence joins TRBV9 and TRBJ2-3; no definite D call. Trimming left V 4 bases short and J 6 bases short, with 15 bases between. This CDR3 has 14 amino acids. Germline V CDR1 and CDR2: SGDLS, YYNGEE. CDR3 sequence: CASSTFGVRDTQYF. In DNA form, the CDR3 reads TGTGCCAGCAGCACGTTTGGAGTACGTGATACGCAGTATTTT.

This chain connects TRBV10-3 to TRBJ2-5, with D maybe TRBD2 (6 bases). Germline V gene sequence: CDR1 ENHRY, CDR2 SYGVKD. The CDR3 totals 17 residues. V was cut by 0 bases and J by 5 bases, with 19 bases left in between. Written as DNA, the CDR3 is TGTGCCATCAGTGAGTCCCTGATCGCGGGGCCCTCGGAGACCCAGTACTTC. Translating gives CAISESLIAGPSETQYF.

The chain employs TRBV9 and TRBJ1-3; maybe TRBD1 (5 bases). V gave up 2 bases and J gave up 4 bases, with 25 bases separating them. The CDR3 totals 19 residues. Germline V gene sequence: CDR1 SGDLS, CDR2 YYNGEE. CDR3 coding DNA: TGTGCCAGCAGCGTTATCGCCATTGGCGGCGGGGCCCGGGGAAACACCATATATTTT. Translating it yields CASSVIAIGGGARGNTIYF.

This sequence joins TRBV7-2 and TRBJ2-1; D is unresolved. CDR3 length: 15 residues. Germline V gives CDR1 SGHTA, CDR2 FQGNSA. V gave up 0 bases and J gave up 8 bases, with 14 bases separating them. The CDR3 DNA reads TGTGCCAGCAGCTTAGCCAGGTACCCTCACGATGAGCAGTTCTTC. The encoded protein is CASSLARYPHDEQFF. Combining the CDR3 with reference TRBV7-2 and TRBJ2-1 gives the whole variable domain GAGVSQSPSNKVTEKGKDVELRCDPISGHTALYWYRQSLGQGLEFLIYFQGNSAPDKSGLPSDRFSAERTGGSVSTLTIQRTQQEDSAVYLCASSLARYPHDEQFFGPGTRLTVL.

This chain connects TRBV24-1 to TRBJ2-2, with a weak D call TRBD1 (6 bases). The CDR3 totals 16 residues. The germline V gene encodes CDR1 KGHDR and CDR2 SFDVKD. V was cut by 7 bases and J by 2 bases, with 16 bases left in between. The CDR3 DNA is TGTGCCACCAGACCGTCGGCAGGGGTTAACACCGGGGAGCTGTTTTTT. Translation gives CATRPSAGVNTGELFF.

This chain uses TRBV19 with TRBJ2-7, with D possibly being TRBD2 (6 bases). The CDR3 has 15 amino acids. Trimming took off 7 bases at V and 0 bases at J, with 16 bases between the two ends. The germline V gene encodes CDR1 LNHDA and CDR2 SQIVND (reference sequence). The CDR3 coding sequence is TGTGCCAGTAACGCTGGGACTCTCTTCTCCTACGAGCAGTACTTC. It yields the protein CASNAGTLFSYEQYF.

The V gene is TRBV7-9, the J gene TRBJ1-2; 7 bases are shared with TRBD1. J was trimmed by 8 bases and V by 8 bases; bases with no gene match: 11. The germline V gene has CDR1 SEHNR and CDR2 FQNEAQ (reference sequence). The CDR3 totals 13 residues. DNA of the CDR3: TGTGCCAGCTTCCCCCCCGGGACAGACGGCTACACCTTC. This encodes CASFPPGTDGYTF.

The chain uses TRBV5-1 and TRBJ2-4; no clear D. The CDR3 length is 13 residues. With 4 bases removed from V and 5 bases from J, the gap between germline ends came to 10 bases. Germline assignment: CDR1 SGHRS and CDR2 YFSETQ. CDR3 region: CASSSPPENIQYF. DNA of the CDR3: TGCGCCAGCAGCAGCCCACCGGAAAACATTCAGTACTTC.

The V gene is TRBV2, the J gene TRBJ2-5; D unresolved. Trimming pared 7 bases from V and 2 bases from J, leaving 5 bases between. This CDR3 region has 11 residues. CDR1 is SNHLY, CDR2 FYNNEI, per germline. The CDR3 DNA sequence: TGTGCCAGCACCGATCAAGAGACCCAGTACTTC. It yields the protein CASTDQETQYF. The full variable domain, its missing parts supplied by reference TRBV2 and TRBJ2-5, is EPEVTQTPSHQVTQMGQEVILRCVPISNHLYFYWYRQILGQKVEFLVSFYNNEISEKSEIFDDQFSVERPDGSNFTLKIRSTKLEDSAMYFCASTDQETQYFGPGTRLLVL.

This chain joins TRBV7-9 and TRBJ2-3; no reliable D call. The V gene lost 5 bases and the J gene lost 0 bases, with 12 bases spanning the gap. Looked up from germline, CDR1 is SEHNR and CDR2 is FQNEAQ (reference sequence). This CDR3 is 15 amino acids long. In DNA form, the CDR3 reads TGTGCCAGCAGCCCCCCCTTAGGGAGCACAGATACGCAGTATTTT. This codes for CASSPPLGSTDTQYF.

The chain combines TRBV6-5 with TRBJ1-4, with a weak D call TRBD1 (5 bases). CDR1 is MNHEY, CDR2 SVGAGI, per germline. The CDR3 extends over 14 amino acids. V dropped 6 bases and J dropped 8 bases, with 16 bases sitting between them. CDR3 sequence: CASREHEEGEKLFF. The CDR3 DNA follows: TGTGCCAGCAGGGAACACGAGGAGGGGGAAAAACTGTTTTTT.

The rearrangement uses TRBV29-1 and TRBJ1-1; D is unclear. V lost 5 bases and J lost 6, with 10 bases in between. The CDR3 extends over 11 amino acids. Germline values: CDR1 SQVTM, CDR2 ANQGSEA. The CDR3: CSVTLRPEAFF. CDR3 nucleotide sequence: TGCAGCGTTACACTGAGGCCTGAAGCTTTCTTT.

The chain uses TRBV7-9 and TRBJ1-5; possibly TRBD1 for D (5 bases). This CDR3 has 14 amino acids. V lost 2 bases to trimming and J lost 5 bases, with 10 bases between them. Germline-derived CDR1 and CDR2 are SEHNR and FQNEAQ (reference sequence). Here the CDR3 reads CASSLSGTYQPQHF. DNA of the CDR3: TGTGCCAGCAGCTTATCGGGGACCTATCAGCCCCAGCATTTT.

The rearrangement uses TRBV5-6 and TRBJ2-7; D unclear. Germline lookup yields CDR1 SGHDT and CDR2 YYEEEE. Deletions cut 3 bases from V and 3 bases from J, with 13 bases between. This CDR3 is built from 14 residues. The CDR3 DNA sequence: TGTGCCAGCAGCTACCCAGGAAAGGGCTACGAGCAGTACTTC. This encodes CASSYPGKGYEQYF.

This chain links TRBV12-3 or TRBV12-4 with TRBJ2-3; the D gene is possibly TRBD2 (6 bases). V lost 5 bases and J lost 5, with 17 bases in between. The CDR3 has 15 residues. CDR3 nucleotides: TGTGCCAGCAGTACCGTTCCGGGGGAAAGAGATACGCAGTATTTT. Translation gives CASSTVPGERDTQYF.

The rearrangement joins TRBV20-1 to TRBJ2-1; 8 bases are a match to TRBD2. J gave up 7 bases and V 4 bases, and 9 bases lay outside the gene matches. CDR3 length: 14 amino acids. The germline gives CDR1 DFQATT, CDR2 SNEGSKA (reference sequence). CDR3 amino acids: CSAKPYLAGNEQFF. The CDR3 DNA sequence: TGCAGTGCTAAGCCGTACTTAGCGGGAAATGAGCAGTTCTTC.

This chain links TRBV3-1 with TRBJ2-5, with D possibly TRBD1 on 7 matching bases. The CDR3 length is 14 residues. Per the germline V gene, CDR1 is LGHDT and CDR2 is YNNKEL (reference sequence). Trimming removed 1 base from V and 3 bases from J, with 9 bases in between. The DNA of the CDR3 is TGTGCCAGCAGCCAAGGCGGGACAGAAGAGACCCAGTACTTC. Translation: CASSQGGTEETQYF.

For this clonotype: A junction boundary mismatches the germline segment, possibly from a read error. The chain is built from TRBV7-7 and TRBJ2-1; D might be TRBD2 (6 bases). This CDR3 spans 16 amino acids. Germline-derived CDR1 and CDR2 are SSHAT and FNYEAQ (reference sequence). Here the CDR3 DNA reads TGTGCTAGCAGCTCCCGGGAGACGGGAGTGGACAATGAGCAGTTCTTC. This sequence encodes CASSSRETGVDNEQFF.

The chain joins TRBV4-3 to TRBJ2-1, with 8 bases lining up with TRBD2. The CDR3 is made up of 18 amino acids. In germline, CDR1 is LGHNA, CDR2 YSLEER. Trimming at V came to 0 bases and at J to 5 bases, leaving 12 bases not matched to a gene. This chain's CDR3 is CASSQEPSGTSGHNEQFF. In DNA, the CDR3 is TGCGCCAGCAGCCAAGAACCCTCCGGAACTAGCGGACACAATGAGCAGTTCTTC.

This clonotype was detected once. The rearrangement links TRBV7-3 to TRBJ2-5, with TRBD1 identical over 7 bases. From germline, CDR1 is SGHTA and CDR2 FQGTGA. V trimming: 0 bases; J trimming: 3 bases; junction bases outside the gene matches: 16. This CDR3 is built from 19 residues. The CDR3 reads CASSLTGPGTERSEETQYF. For the CDR3, the DNA is TGTGCCAGCAGCTTAACAGGTCCTGGGACAGAGCGTTCGGAAGAGACCCAGTACTTC. The full variable domain, its missing parts supplied by reference TRBV7-3 and TRBJ2-5, is GAGVSQTPSNKVTEKGKYVELRCDPISGHTALYWYRQSLGQGPEFLIYFQGTGAADDSGLPNDRFFAVRPEGSVSTLKIQRTERGDSAVYLCASSLTGPGTERSEETQYFGPGTRLLVL.